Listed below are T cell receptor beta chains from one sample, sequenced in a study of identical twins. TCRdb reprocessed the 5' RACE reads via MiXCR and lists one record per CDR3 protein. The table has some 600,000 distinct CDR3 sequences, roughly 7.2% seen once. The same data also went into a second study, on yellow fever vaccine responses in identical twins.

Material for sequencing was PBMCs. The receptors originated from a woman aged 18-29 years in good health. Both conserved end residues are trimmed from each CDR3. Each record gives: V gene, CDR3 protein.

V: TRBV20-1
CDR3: SARDRPSGRTDTQY

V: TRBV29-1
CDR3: SVVGQGQETQY

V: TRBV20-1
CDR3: SARVEIVTEAF

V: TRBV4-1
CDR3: ASSQEGAWTLEAF

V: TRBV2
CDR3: ASSDPAENTGELF

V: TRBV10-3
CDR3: AISNRLAGEDTQY

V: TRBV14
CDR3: ASSQAEGREAF

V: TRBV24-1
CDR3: ATSKPTGTGELF

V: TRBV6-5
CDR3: ASSYGGTSVQY

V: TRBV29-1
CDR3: SVEGLAGRQF

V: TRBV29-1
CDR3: RDPNRGRIQTYNEQF

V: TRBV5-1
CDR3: ASSLGPTGVANEKLF

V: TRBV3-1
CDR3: ASSPLGAGGRNEQF

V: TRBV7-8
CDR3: ASSPLSGRSTDTQY

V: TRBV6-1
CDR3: ASGSIRARGPTGELF

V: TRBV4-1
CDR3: ASSPVAGPYEQY

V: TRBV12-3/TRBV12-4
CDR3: ASSTTTNTEAF

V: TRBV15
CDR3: ATSRDRSVGYTEAF

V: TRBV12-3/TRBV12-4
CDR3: ASSEYTAYEQY

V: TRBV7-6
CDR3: ASSLASGGNTEAF

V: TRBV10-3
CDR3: AISESAGGQETQY

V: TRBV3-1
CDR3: ASSQSAGGWG

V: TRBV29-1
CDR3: SGGLGFGTDTQY

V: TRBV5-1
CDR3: ASSLGSSGLKETQY

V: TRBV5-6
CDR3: ASTLTGGGSYEQY

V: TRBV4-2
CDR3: ASSQGLAGGTDTQY

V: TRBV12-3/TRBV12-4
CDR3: ASSSQGSAGGPVYEQF

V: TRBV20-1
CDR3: SAAPSGQGNQPQH

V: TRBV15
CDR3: ATSRDGPPSYNEQF

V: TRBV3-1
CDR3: ASSHQTGGRETQY

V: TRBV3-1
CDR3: ASSPNSRTNEQF

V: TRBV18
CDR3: ASSPSPGTGIAYEQY

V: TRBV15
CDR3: ATSRATSGSDEQF

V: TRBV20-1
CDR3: SARRQATNEKLF

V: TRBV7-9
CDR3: ASSPVSTSYNEQF

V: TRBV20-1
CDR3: SARVAATNEKLF

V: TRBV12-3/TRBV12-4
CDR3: ASSPRVSKNIQY

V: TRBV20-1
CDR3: SANQLAGGLPSEF

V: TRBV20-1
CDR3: SARGPGTGRYNEQF

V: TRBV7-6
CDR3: ASGGGTYGYT

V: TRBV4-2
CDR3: ASSPSGVLTGELF

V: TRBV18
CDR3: ASSPPGSGNSYNEQF

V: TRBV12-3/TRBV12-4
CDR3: ASSLRGNGEQF

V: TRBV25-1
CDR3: ASTPFGQGGGYT

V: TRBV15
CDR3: ATAIGSGMRTDTQY

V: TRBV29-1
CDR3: SVQDLRAGSYNEQF

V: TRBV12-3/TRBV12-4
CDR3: ASSPPTGRAGANVLT

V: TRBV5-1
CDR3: ASSPLPGNTEAF

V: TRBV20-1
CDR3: SASPGSNQPQH

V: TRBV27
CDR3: ASSSRLGGSDTQY

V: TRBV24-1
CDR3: ATSDLPQGANYNEQF

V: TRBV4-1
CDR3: ASSQGGEGLNQPQH

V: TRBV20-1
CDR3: SAGRHPGNEQF

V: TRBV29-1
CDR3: SVVRPVVSSGRWDEQF

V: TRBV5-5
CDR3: ASSQGQGMDNEQF

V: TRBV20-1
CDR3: SARDPGQGAGELF

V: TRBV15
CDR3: ATSRDEGGSNQPQH

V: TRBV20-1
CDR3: SATPGSPSSYNEQF